The text below deals with one TCR beta chain. The antigen is not known. The germline gene is not matched at one end of the junction; a read error may be the cause. Germline lookup yields CDR1 KGHDR and CDR2 SFDVKD. The CDR3 covers 13 residues. This sample is part of a study of identical twins. Findings of the study overall: Out-of-frame beta sequences exhibited a weaker degree of excess twin sharing.

Every sampled donor was Caucasian and healthy. Template switching, a step in the protocol, added a universal primer site, and cDNA carried unique molecular identifiers. TCRdb used MiXCR to reprocess the 5' RACE reads, holding one entry per CDR3 protein. The sample shows 400,000 or so distinct CDR3 sequences, approximately 9.1% of them seen only once. Source material: naive T cells sorted from blood. The chain employs TRBV24-1 and TRBJ1-2; D uncertain. This TCR derives from a woman in her forties or fifties in good health. The CDR3 loop is CATRRTTNFGYTF. The CDR3 nucleotides read TGTGCCACCAGAAGGACTACCAACTTTGGCTACACCTTC.